These T cell receptor beta chains were read from a single sample in a study of blood T cell repertoires in COVID-19. Using immunoSEQ multiplex PCR, the repertoire was profiled, and TCRdb retains in-frame clones only, with some absent. The profile covers around 130,000 clones, with over 80% appearing a single time and 8.5% to 9% taken by the ten largest. The specimen was peripheral blood. The receptors originated from a man aged 25 to 40 with COVID-19, enrolled during active disease. CDR3s include the opening cysteine and the closing phenylalanine or tryptophan. The order of the fields is V gene, J gene, clone size, D gene, CDR3 DNA, CDR3 protein. D genes are given only for firm matches. Not all rows give a size; the values are once, few, many and, for expanded clones, a class.

v_call: TRBV4-3; j_call: TRBJ2-1; clone_size: NA; d_call: TRBD1; cdr3_nt: TGCGCCAGCAGCCAAGGAGTAGAAGGGACAGGGGATCACGAGCAGTTCTTC; cdr3_aa: CASSQGVEGTGDHEQFF
v_call: TRBV19; j_call: TRBJ2-1; clone_size: NA; d_call: TRBD2; cdr3_nt: TGTGCCAGTAGTATATGGGGTAGCGGGTACAATGAGCAGTTCTTC; cdr3_aa: CASSIWGSGYNEQFF
v_call: TRBV4-1; j_call: TRBJ1-4; clone_size: NA; d_call: TRBD1; cdr3_nt: TGCGCCAGCAGCCCCATAGGACAGGGGAGTAATGAAAAACTGTTTTTT; cdr3_aa: CASSPIGQGSNEKLFF
v_call: TRBV19; j_call: TRBJ2-7; clone_size: NA; d_call: NA; cdr3_nt: TGTGCCAGTAGTATCCAGGGGCCTACCTACGAGCAGTACTTC; cdr3_aa: CASSIQGPTYEQYF
v_call: TRBV13; j_call: TRBJ1-1; clone_size: NA; d_call: NA; cdr3_nt: TGTGCCAGCAGCGAATCGTACAGGCGTGGGCGGAACACTGAAGCTTTCTTT; cdr3_aa: CASSESYRRGRNTEAFF
v_call: TRBV13; j_call: TRBJ2-7; clone_size: NA; d_call: NA; cdr3_nt: TGTGCCAGCAGCCCCTCAAGAGGATCCTCAGACGAGCAGTACTTC; cdr3_aa: CASSPSRGSSDEQYF
v_call: TRBV12-3/TRBV12-4; j_call: TRBJ1-1; clone_size: NA; d_call: NA; cdr3_nt: TGTGCCAGCAGTGTACTGGTAGACACTGAAGCTTTCTTT; cdr3_aa: CASSVLVDTEAFF
v_call: TRBV6-5; j_call: TRBJ2-3; clone_size: NA; d_call: TRBD1; cdr3_nt: TGTGCCAGCAGTAAGACAGGGGGCGCTGGAACGCAGTATTTT; cdr3_aa: CASSKTGGAGTQYF
v_call: TRBV3-1/TRBV3-2; j_call: TRBJ2-5; clone_size: many; d_call: NA; cdr3_nt: TGTGCCAGCAGCCACCACAGGGACGAGACCCAGTACTTC; cdr3_aa: CASSHHRDETQYF
v_call: TRBV19; j_call: TRBJ1-2; clone_size: NA; d_call: NA; cdr3_nt: TGTGCCAGTAGTATAGGAACAGTTAAGACCTATGGCTACACCTTC; cdr3_aa: CASSIGTVKTYGYTF
v_call: TRBV19; j_call: TRBJ2-3; clone_size: NA; d_call: TRBD2; cdr3_nt: TGTGCCAGTAGTATATATAGCGGGAGCACAGATACGCAGTATTTT; cdr3_aa: CASSIYSGSTDTQYF
v_call: TRBV19; j_call: TRBJ1-5; clone_size: NA; d_call: TRBD1; cdr3_nt: TGTGCCAGTAGCCCCACAGGGGTTAGCAATCAGCCCCAGCATTTT; cdr3_aa: CASSPTGVSNQPQHF
v_call: TRBV7-2; j_call: TRBJ1-5; clone_size: NA; d_call: NA; cdr3_nt: TGTGCCAGCAGCTTAACCGGACGAGGGGGTCAGCCCCAGCATTTT; cdr3_aa: CASSLTGRGGQPQHF
v_call: TRBV19; j_call: TRBJ1-1; clone_size: NA; d_call: TRBD1; cdr3_nt: TGTGCCAGTAGTCCCGGACAGGGGGTTGCTTTCTTT; cdr3_aa: CASSPGQGVAFF
v_call: TRBV6-1; j_call: TRBJ2-3; clone_size: NA; d_call: TRBD1; cdr3_nt: TGTGCCAGCAGTGGCCGGGACAGGGACCACACAGATACGCAGTATTTT; cdr3_aa: CASSGRDRDHTDTQYF
v_call: TRBV29-1; j_call: TRBJ1-1; clone_size: NA; d_call: TRBD1; cdr3_nt: TGCAGCGCTAAGGACAGGGGGGGCACTGAAGCTTTCTTT; cdr3_aa: CSAKDRGGTEAFF
v_call: TRBV6-2/TRBV6-3; j_call: TRBJ1-1; clone_size: NA; d_call: NA; cdr3_nt: TGTGCCAGCAGTTCCTACAGGGTTTACACTGAAGCTTTCTTT; cdr3_aa: CASSSYRVYTEAFF
v_call: TRBV27; j_call: TRBJ1-3; clone_size: once; d_call: NA; cdr3_nt: TGTGCCAGCAGCTCCGGGAGCTCTGGAAACACCATATATTTT; cdr3_aa: CASSSGSSGNTIYF
v_call: TRBV5-4; j_call: TRBJ2-7; clone_size: NA; d_call: NA; cdr3_nt: TGTGCCAGCAGCTTCATGGGGGGTTCCGAGCAGTACTTC; cdr3_aa: CASSFMGGSEQYF
v_call: TRBV18; j_call: TRBJ2-1; clone_size: NA; d_call: TRBD1; cdr3_nt: TGTGCCAGCTCACCGTCGGAACAGGGGCTACCATGCCAAACCTACAATGAGCAGTTCTTC; cdr3_aa: CASSPSEQGLPCQTYNEQFF
v_call: TRBV28; j_call: TRBJ1-1; clone_size: NA; d_call: NA; cdr3_nt: TGTGCCAGCAGTTTATTCTATGTAGGCAGGGTCACTGAAGCTTTCTTT; cdr3_aa: CASSLFYVGRVTEAFF
v_call: TRBV10-3; j_call: TRBJ2-5; clone_size: NA; d_call: TRBD2; cdr3_nt: TGTGCCATCAGTGGGACTAGCGGTAAAGAGACCCAGTACTTC; cdr3_aa: CAISGTSGKETQYF
v_call: TRBV7-2; j_call: TRBJ2-2; clone_size: many; d_call: NA; cdr3_nt: TGTGCCAGCAGCTTAGAGTACTTCACCGGGGAGCTGTTTTTT; cdr3_aa: CASSLEYFTGELFF
v_call: TRBV11-2; j_call: TRBJ2-7; clone_size: once; d_call: TRBD1; cdr3_nt: TGTGCCAGCAGCCCCCTGGACAGGCGGGCGTACGAGCAGTACTTC; cdr3_aa: CASSPLDRRAYEQYF
v_call: TRBV30; j_call: TRBJ1-1; clone_size: NA; d_call: NA; cdr3_nt: TGTGCCTCTGCCCGGGAAATGAACACTGAAGCTTTCTTT; cdr3_aa: CASAREMNTEAFF
v_call: TRBV27; j_call: TRBJ2-7; clone_size: NA; d_call: NA; cdr3_nt: TGTGCCAGCAGTTACTCCGAGGTCCCTGGGTACGAGCAGTACTTC; cdr3_aa: CASSYSEVPGYEQYF
v_call: TRBV19; j_call: TRBJ1-2; clone_size: NA; d_call: NA; cdr3_nt: TGTGCCAGTAGTACCTATTCTAGTGGCTACACCTTC; cdr3_aa: CASSTYSSGYTF
v_call: TRBV10-2; j_call: TRBJ1-1; clone_size: NA; d_call: NA; cdr3_nt: TGCGCCAGCATGCAGGGGAACACTGAAGCTTTCTTT; cdr3_aa: CASMQGNTEAFF
v_call: TRBV3-1/TRBV3-2; j_call: TRBJ2-7; clone_size: once; d_call: TRBD2; cdr3_nt: TGTGCCAGCAGCAACTCCAGACTAGCGGGAACGTACGAGCAGTACTTC; cdr3_aa: CASSNSRLAGTYEQYF
v_call: TRBV5-1; j_call: TRBJ1-1; clone_size: NA; d_call: NA; cdr3_nt: TGCGCCAGCAGCGAGGGAATGAACACTGAAGCTTTCTTT; cdr3_aa: CASSEGMNTEAFF
v_call: TRBV11-2; j_call: TRBJ2-5; clone_size: NA; d_call: NA; cdr3_nt: TGTGCCAGCAGCTTAGGACCAGGGGTCAGAGAGACCCAGTACTTC; cdr3_aa: CASSLGPGVRETQYF
v_call: TRBV5-1; j_call: TRBJ2-1; clone_size: once; d_call: TRBD2; cdr3_nt: TGCGCCAGCAGCTTGGAGGGGACTAACAATGAGCAGTTCTTC; cdr3_aa: CASSLEGTNNEQFF
v_call: TRBV5-1; j_call: TRBJ2-3; clone_size: NA; d_call: NA; cdr3_nt: TGCGCCAGCAGCTTGGGACTAGACACAGATACGCAGTATTTT; cdr3_aa: CASSLGLDTDTQYF
v_call: TRBV6-2/TRBV6-3; j_call: TRBJ1-2; clone_size: NA; d_call: NA; cdr3_nt: TGTGCCAGCAGCCCTTCCCACAGACCCCCGAGTGAGGGCTACACCTTC; cdr3_aa: CASSPSHRPPSEGYTF
v_call: TRBV11-2; j_call: TRBJ2-3; clone_size: NA; d_call: TRBD2; cdr3_nt: TGTGCCAGCAGCTTATATAGCGGGAGCTCGATAGATACGCAGTATTTT; cdr3_aa: CASSLYSGSSIDTQYF
v_call: TRBV19; j_call: TRBJ2-1; clone_size: NA; d_call: TRBD1; cdr3_nt: TGTGCCAGTAGTACGACCGGGACAGGGGTATTCTTC; cdr3_aa: CASSTTGTGVFF
v_call: TRBV24-1; j_call: TRBJ2-7; clone_size: NA; d_call: TRBD1; cdr3_nt: TGTGCCACCAGTGACCCGGGACAGGGGTACGAGCAGTACTTC; cdr3_aa: CATSDPGQGYEQYF
v_call: TRBV27; j_call: TRBJ2-2; clone_size: NA; d_call: TRBD2; cdr3_nt: TGTGCCAGCAGTTTAGCGGGAGAGATCGGGGAGCTGTTTTTT; cdr3_aa: CASSLAGEIGELFF
v_call: TRBV28; j_call: TRBJ1-1; clone_size: once; d_call: TRBD1; cdr3_nt: TGTGCCAGCATCACAGGGGGCCGGAACACTGAAGCTTTCTTT; cdr3_aa: CASITGGRNTEAFF
v_call: TRBV4-3; j_call: TRBJ1-2; clone_size: NA; d_call: NA; cdr3_nt: TGCGCCAGCAGCCTCTCGGGGGGCGACTATGGCTACACCTTC; cdr3_aa: CASSLSGGDYGYTF
v_call: TRBV9; j_call: TRBJ1-2; clone_size: NA; d_call: NA; cdr3_nt: TGTGCCAGCAGCGCGGAGGGGCTTGGCTACACCTTC; cdr3_aa: CASSAEGLGYTF
v_call: TRBV7-3; j_call: TRBJ2-1; clone_size: NA; d_call: NA; cdr3_nt: TGTGCCAGCAGCGTCGGACAGAATGAGCAGTTCTTC; cdr3_aa: CASSVGQNEQFF
v_call: TRBV28; j_call: TRBJ1-3; clone_size: NA; d_call: NA; cdr3_nt: TGTGCCAGCAGTTTATTACCGGACACCATATATTTT; cdr3_aa: CASSLLPDTIYF
v_call: TRBV2; j_call: TRBJ2-7; clone_size: NA; d_call: TRBD1; cdr3_nt: TGTGCCAGCAGCTGGACAGGGGCCTACGAGCAGTACTTC; cdr3_aa: CASSWTGAYEQYF
v_call: TRBV30; j_call: TRBJ2-7; clone_size: NA; d_call: TRBD1; cdr3_nt: TGTGCCTGGAGTCCCCTTGGGACAGGAGCCTACGAGCAGTACTTC; cdr3_aa: CAWSPLGTGAYEQYF
v_call: TRBV28; j_call: TRBJ2-5; clone_size: few; d_call: NA; cdr3_nt: TGTGCCAGCAGTCCCGGGGTCTTAGACGGAAAGCAAGAGACCCAGTACTTC; cdr3_aa: CASSPGVLDGKQETQYF
v_call: TRBV10-3; j_call: TRBJ1-1; clone_size: NA; d_call: NA; cdr3_nt: TGTGCCATCAGTGAGGCCAGTGAAGCTTTCTTT; cdr3_aa: CAISEASEAFF
v_call: TRBV19; j_call: TRBJ2-7; clone_size: NA; d_call: NA; cdr3_nt: TGTGCCAGTACCCTCGGAGGGTCCTACGAGCAGTACTTC; cdr3_aa: CASTLGGSYEQYF
v_call: TRBV5-6; j_call: TRBJ1-1; clone_size: NA; d_call: TRBD1; cdr3_nt: TGTGCCAGCAGCCGGGGCAGGGGGCGCGGCGCTGAAGCTTTCTTT; cdr3_aa: CASSRGRGRGAEAFF
v_call: TRBV9; j_call: TRBJ2-1; clone_size: NA; d_call: TRBD2; cdr3_nt: TGTGCCAGCAGCACCTTGGCTAGCGGCTACAATGAGCAGTTCTTC; cdr3_aa: CASSTLASGYNEQFF
v_call: TRBV21-1; j_call: TRBJ1-3; clone_size: NA; d_call: NA; cdr3_nt: TGTGCCAGCAGCAAAGATGAGACAAGGTGCGCAAACACCATATATTTT; cdr3_aa: CASSKDETRCANTIYF
v_call: TRBV7-9; j_call: TRBJ1-1; clone_size: NA; d_call: NA; cdr3_nt: TGTGCCAGCAGCTTAGTGGAGGGGAACACTGAAGCTTTCTTT; cdr3_aa: CASSLVEGNTEAFF
v_call: TRBV6-5; j_call: TRBJ2-5; clone_size: few; d_call: NA; cdr3_nt: TGTGCCAGCAGTTACTCCTTTAGCAGCCAAGAGACCCAGTACTTC; cdr3_aa: CASSYSFSSQETQYF